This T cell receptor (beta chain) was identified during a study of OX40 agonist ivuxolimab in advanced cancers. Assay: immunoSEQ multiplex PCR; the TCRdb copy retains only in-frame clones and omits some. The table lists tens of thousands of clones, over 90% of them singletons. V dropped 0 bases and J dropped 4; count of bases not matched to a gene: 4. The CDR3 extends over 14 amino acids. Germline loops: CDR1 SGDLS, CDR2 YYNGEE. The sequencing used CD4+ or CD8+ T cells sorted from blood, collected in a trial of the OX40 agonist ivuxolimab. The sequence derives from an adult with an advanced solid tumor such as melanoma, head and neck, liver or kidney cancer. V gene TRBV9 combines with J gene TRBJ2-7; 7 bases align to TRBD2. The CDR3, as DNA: TGTGCCAGCAGCGTAGGCGGGGGAGGTTACGAGCAGTACTTC. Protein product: CASSVGGGGYEQYF.